The clone carrying this TCR beta chain was seen only a few times. There are 15 residues in the CDR3. CDR1 and CDR2 from the germline V gene are LGHNA and YNFKEQ. Trimming cost V 0 bases and J 4 bases, with 11 bases left between them. This record comes from a study of human T cells and chemical hapten exposure. Study overall: A 2 cm by 2 cm inner upper arm patch received 2% DPC for sensitization. Weekly diphenylcyclopropenone doses were given to patients' scalps across the approximately 24-week study.

Time point defined: patch test 1, 2 weeks after DPC sensitization. Specified treatment: therapeutic diphenylcyclopropenone sensitization with weekly scalp DPC. Blood was collected ahead of every patch test applied. The study enrolled 18 to 70-year-old alopecia patients suitable for DPC. TCRdb passed the RACE reads through MiXCR, listing each CDR3 protein once. The sample yields approximately 400,000 distinct CDR3 sequences, roughly 4.8% seen once. The sequenced sample was whole blood, obtained in connection with sensitization to the hapten diphenylcyclopropenone (DPC). The clonotype was recovered from a woman in her forties or fifties with alopecia areata. Some clones in this sample may be carry-over from other donors' samples. The J gene is TRBJ2-3, the V gene TRBV4-2; either TRBD1 or TRBD2 may supply D (6 bases each). CDR3 residues: CASSQEGGSSDTQYF. The CDR3 region has the DNA TGTGCCAGCAGCCAAGAAGGGGGGAGTTCAGATACGCAGTATTTT.